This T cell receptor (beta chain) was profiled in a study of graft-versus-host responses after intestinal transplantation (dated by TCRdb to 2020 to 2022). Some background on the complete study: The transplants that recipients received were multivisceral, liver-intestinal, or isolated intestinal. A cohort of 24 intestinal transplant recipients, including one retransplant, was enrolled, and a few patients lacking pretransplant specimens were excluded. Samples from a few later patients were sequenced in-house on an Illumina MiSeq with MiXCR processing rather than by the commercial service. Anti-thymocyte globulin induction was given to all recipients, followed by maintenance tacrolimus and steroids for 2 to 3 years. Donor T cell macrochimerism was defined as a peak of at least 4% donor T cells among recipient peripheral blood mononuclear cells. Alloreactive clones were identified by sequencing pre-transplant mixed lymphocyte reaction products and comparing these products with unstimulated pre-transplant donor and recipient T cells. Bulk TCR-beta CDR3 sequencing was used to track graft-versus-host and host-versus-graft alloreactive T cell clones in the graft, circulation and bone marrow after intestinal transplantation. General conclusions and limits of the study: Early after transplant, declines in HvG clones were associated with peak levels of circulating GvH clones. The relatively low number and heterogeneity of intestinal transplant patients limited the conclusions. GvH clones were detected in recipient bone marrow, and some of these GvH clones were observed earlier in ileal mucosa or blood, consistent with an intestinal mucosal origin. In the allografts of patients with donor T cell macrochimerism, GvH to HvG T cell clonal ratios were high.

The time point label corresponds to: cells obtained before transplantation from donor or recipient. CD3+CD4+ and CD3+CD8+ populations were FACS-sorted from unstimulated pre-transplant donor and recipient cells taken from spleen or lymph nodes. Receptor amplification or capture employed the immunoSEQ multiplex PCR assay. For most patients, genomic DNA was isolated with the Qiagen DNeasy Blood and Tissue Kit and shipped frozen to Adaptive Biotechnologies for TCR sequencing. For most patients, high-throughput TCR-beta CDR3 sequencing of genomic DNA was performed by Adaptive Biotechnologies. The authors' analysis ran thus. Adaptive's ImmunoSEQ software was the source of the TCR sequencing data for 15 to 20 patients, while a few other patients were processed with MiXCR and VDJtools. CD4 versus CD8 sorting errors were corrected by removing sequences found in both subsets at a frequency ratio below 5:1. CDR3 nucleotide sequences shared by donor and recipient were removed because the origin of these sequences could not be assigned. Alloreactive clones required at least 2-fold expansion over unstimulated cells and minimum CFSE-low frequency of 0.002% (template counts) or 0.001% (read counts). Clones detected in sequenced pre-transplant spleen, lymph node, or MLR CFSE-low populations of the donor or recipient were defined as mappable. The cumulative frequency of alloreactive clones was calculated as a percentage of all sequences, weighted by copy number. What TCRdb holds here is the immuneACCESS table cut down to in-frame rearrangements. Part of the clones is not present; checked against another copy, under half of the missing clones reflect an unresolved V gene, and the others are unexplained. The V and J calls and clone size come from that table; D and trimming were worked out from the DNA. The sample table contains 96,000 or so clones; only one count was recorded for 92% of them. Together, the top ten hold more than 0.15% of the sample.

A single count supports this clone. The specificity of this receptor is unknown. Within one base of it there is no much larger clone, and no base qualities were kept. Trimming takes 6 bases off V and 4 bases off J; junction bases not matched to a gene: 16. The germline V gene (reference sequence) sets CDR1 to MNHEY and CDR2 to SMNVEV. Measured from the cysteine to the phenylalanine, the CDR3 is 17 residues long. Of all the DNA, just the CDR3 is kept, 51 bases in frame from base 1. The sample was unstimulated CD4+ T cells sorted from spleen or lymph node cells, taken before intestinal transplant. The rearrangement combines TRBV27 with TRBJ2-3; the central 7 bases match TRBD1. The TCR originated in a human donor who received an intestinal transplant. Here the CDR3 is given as CASRELRTGPKPDTQYF. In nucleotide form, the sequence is TGTGCCAGCAGAGAACTGAGGACAGGCCCCAAGCCAGATACGCAGTATTTT.